The 18 T cell receptor beta chains below come from one sample, sequenced in a study of beta chain features in type 1 diabetes. Expressed TCRB transcripts were sequenced because the entire RNA isolate underwent reverse transcription. TCRdb's table, derived via immunoSEQ multiplex PCR, lists solely in-frame clones and lacks some. The sample carries about 410,000 clones, 11% to 15% recorded once. Sequences were obtained from naive CD4+ T cells from blood. Every receptor here comes from a young man in good health.

This clone was counted only a few times. The chain employs TRBV2 and TRBJ2-7, with D possibly TRBD1 on 5 matching bases. The V and J ends lost 8 bases and 1 base respectively, with 15 bases between them. Germline values: CDR1 SNHLY, CDR2 FYNNEI. The CDR3 is made up of 14 amino acids. DNA of the CDR3: TGTGCCAGCTTCTTGGACAAGGCGTCCTACGAGCAGTACTTC. Its protein is CASFLDKASYEQYF.

V usage is TRBV7-2 and J usage is TRBJ1-1, with D possibly being TRBD1 (5 bases). The germline V gene has CDR1 SGHTA and CDR2 FQGNSA. Trimming shortened V by 1 base and J by 4 bases, and 16 bases separated the two germline ends. The CDR3 covers 16 residues. In DNA form, the CDR3 reads TGTGCCAGCAGCTTAGTCCCAGGGCCGTTTTTCACTGAAGCTTTCTTT. It yields the protein CASSLVPGPFFTEAFF.

A few counts support this clone. V is TRBV7-8 and J is TRBJ2-7; TRBD2 is a possible D gene (5 bases). The CDR3 sequence is 14 residues long. V lost 1 base, J lost 2 bases, and 9 bases lay in between. Germline V gene lookup returns CDR1 SGHVS and CDR2 FQNEAQ. CDR3 sequence (DNA): TGTGCCAGCAGCTTAGAGAGGGCTACCTACGAGCAGTACTTC. This codes for CASSLERATYEQYF.

DNA for the CDR3: TGTGCCAGCACAGTGGAGACCAAAAACATTCAGTACTTC. This codes for CASTVETKNIQYF. The V and J genes are TRBV2 and TRBJ2-4; D is undetermined. Germline-derived CDR1 and CDR2 are SNHLY and FYNNEI. This CDR3 contains 13 residues. The germline V and J ends were trimmed by 7 bases and 2 bases, with 9 bases remaining between them.

The chain couples TRBV4-3 to TRBJ2-1; no clear D gene. Between the trimmed V and J ends, which lost 0 bases and 6 bases, there was a span of 15 bases. Germline loops: CDR1 LGHNA, CDR2 YSLEER. The CDR3 loop spans 16 amino acids. CDR3 in amino acids: CASSQDWKVQTNEQFF. As DNA, the CDR3 is TGCGCCAGCAGCCAAGATTGGAAGGTACAAACCAATGAGCAGTTCTTC.

This clone turned up a few times. The chain uses TRBV9 and TRBJ2-1, with D perhaps TRBD2 (6 bases). Per germline, CDR1 SGDLS and CDR2 YYNGEE. The CDR3 spans 15 residues. Trimming pared 3 bases from V and 5 bases from J, leaving 15 bases between. CDR3 bases: TGTGCCAGCAGCGCCACGGGACTTTTGCACAATGAGCAGTTCTTC. This encodes CASSATGLLHNEQFF.

J is TRBJ2-1 and V is TRBV7-2, with a possible D match to TRBD2 (6 bases). Trimming pared 5 bases from V and 3 bases from J, leaving 14 bases between. The CDR3 is 15 amino acids. CDR1 SGHTA and CDR2 FQGNSA come from the germline V gene. The CDR3 protein is CASSPRLEYYNEQFF. CDR3 sequence (DNA): TGTGCCAGCAGCCCTCGACTAGAGTACTACAATGAGCAGTTCTTC.

This clone was seen a few times. This sequence joins TRBV2 and TRBJ2-5, with D perhaps TRBD1 (6 bases). V was shortened by 3 bases and J by 5 bases, with 7 bases between the two germline ends. Per the germline V gene, CDR1 is SNHLY and CDR2 is FYNNEI. The CDR3 is 12 amino acids. DNA of the CDR3: TGTGCCAGCAGTGACCAGGGGGAGACCCAGTACTTC. Amino acid sequence: CASSDQGETQYF.

This clone was counted a few times. Here the CDR3 reads CASSDNIYGYTF. In DNA, the CDR3 is TGTGCCAGTAGTGATAACATTTATGGCTACACCTTC. The rearrangement uses TRBV19 and TRBJ1-2; D gene unclear. Germline assignment: CDR1 LNHDA and CDR2 SQIVND (reference sequence). The CDR3 is 12 amino acids. The V end lost 5 bases, the J end lost 5 bases, and 9 bases lay between the germline ends.

This sequence joins TRBV29-1 and TRBJ2-2; 9 bases fit TRBD1. This CDR3 region has 18 residues. From germline, CDR1 is SQVTM and CDR2 ANQGSEA. V lost 1 base to trimming and J lost 0 bases; unmatched junction nucleotides: 9. DNA for the CDR3: TGCAGCGTTGAAGGAGACAGGGGGAGCCCTCCGAACACCGGGGAGCTGTTTTTT. It translates to CSVEGDRGSPPNTGELFF.

This clone was observed a handful of times. This sequence joins TRBV10-3 and TRBJ2-5; D remains ambiguous. The germline V gene has CDR1 ENHRY and CDR2 SYGVKD. Trimming took off 4 bases at V and 3 bases at J, with 9 bases between the two ends. The CDR3 has 13 amino acids. This CDR3 reads CAISGQAEETQYF. The CDR3, as DNA: TGTGCCATCAGTGGGCAGGCAGAAGAGACCCAGTACTTC.

This clone was counted between two and nine times. The chain combines TRBV6-5 with TRBJ2-3; TRBD2 agrees at 8 bases. Germline loops: CDR1 MNHEY, CDR2 SVGAGI. This CDR3 has 14 amino acids. V was clipped by 5 bases and J by 4 bases; unmatched bases: 5. The CDR3 DNA sequence: TGTGCCAGCAGTCCGGGGGGGCCAGCAGATACGCAGTATTTT. As protein: CASSPGGPADTQYF.

Written as DNA, the CDR3 is TGTGCCAGCAGCATAGGGGGAACCTACGAGCAGTACTTC. Protein: CASSIGGTYEQYF. The V gene is TRBV11-2, the J gene TRBJ2-7; D possibly corresponds to TRBD1 (6 bases). V lost 5 bases and J lost 2, with 10 bases in between. Germline CDR1 SGHAT, CDR2 FQNNGV. The length of the CDR3 is 13 residues.

This clone occurred a few times. The chain recombines TRBV7-9 with TRBJ2-3; D is perhaps TRBD1 or TRBD2 (5 bases each). The V gene lost 2 bases and the J gene lost 0 bases, with 15 bases spanning the gap. CDR1 and CDR2 (germline): SEHNR, FQNEAQ (reference sequence). This CDR3 has 17 amino acids. This CDR3 reads CASSLKGWRRSTDTQYF. For the CDR3, the DNA is TGTGCCAGCAGCTTAAAGGGGTGGAGGCGTAGCACAGATACGCAGTATTTT.

This clone came up once. V usage is TRBV5-1 and J usage is TRBJ1-4, with unresolved D. CDR1 and CDR2 from the germline V gene are SGHRS and YFSETQ. V was trimmed by 3 bases and J by 8 bases, leaving 17 bases between them. The length of the CDR3 is 15 residues. The CDR3 loop is CASSSNHPSGEKLFF. The CDR3 bases are TGCGCCAGCAGCTCGAACCATCCTTCTGGAGAAAAACTGTTTTTT.

V is TRBV20-1 and J is TRBJ1-1; D remains ambiguous. The CDR3 contains 11 residues. Germline V gene sequence: CDR1 DFQATT, CDR2 SNEGSKA (reference sequence). V lost 7 bases and J 7 bases, leaving 13 bases between the germline ends. The CDR3 protein is CSVFRGFEAFF. For the CDR3, the DNA is TGCAGTGTGTTCCGCGGATTTGAAGCTTTCTTT.

This clone was seen only a few times. The V and J genes are TRBV11-3 and TRBJ1-1; D is undetermined. The CDR3 has 10 residues. Germline CDR1 SGHNT, CDR2 YENEEA. The DNA for the CDR3 is TGTGCGATGGGGAACACTGAAGCTTTCTTT. It codes for CAMGNTEAFF.

In this sample, this clone turned up a few times. The chain's CDR3 is CAWSVPGQGSYNEQFF. The DNA of the CDR3 is TGTGCCTGGAGTGTACCAGGGCAAGGGTCCTACAATGAGCAGTTCTTC. This chain links TRBV30 with TRBJ2-1, with D possibly being TRBD1 (5 bases). The germline V gene encodes CDR1 GTSNPN and CDR2 SVGIG (reference sequence). Trimming took off 0 bases at V and 1 base at J, with 13 bases between the two ends. The CDR3 contains 16 residues. Complete variable domain (other parts from reference TRBV30 and TRBJ2-1): SQTIHQWPATLVQPVGSPLSLECTVEGTSNPNLYWYRQAAGRGLQLLFYSVGIGQISSEVPQNLSASRPQDRQFILSSKKLLLSDSGFYLCAWSVPGQGSYNEQFFGPGTRLTVL.